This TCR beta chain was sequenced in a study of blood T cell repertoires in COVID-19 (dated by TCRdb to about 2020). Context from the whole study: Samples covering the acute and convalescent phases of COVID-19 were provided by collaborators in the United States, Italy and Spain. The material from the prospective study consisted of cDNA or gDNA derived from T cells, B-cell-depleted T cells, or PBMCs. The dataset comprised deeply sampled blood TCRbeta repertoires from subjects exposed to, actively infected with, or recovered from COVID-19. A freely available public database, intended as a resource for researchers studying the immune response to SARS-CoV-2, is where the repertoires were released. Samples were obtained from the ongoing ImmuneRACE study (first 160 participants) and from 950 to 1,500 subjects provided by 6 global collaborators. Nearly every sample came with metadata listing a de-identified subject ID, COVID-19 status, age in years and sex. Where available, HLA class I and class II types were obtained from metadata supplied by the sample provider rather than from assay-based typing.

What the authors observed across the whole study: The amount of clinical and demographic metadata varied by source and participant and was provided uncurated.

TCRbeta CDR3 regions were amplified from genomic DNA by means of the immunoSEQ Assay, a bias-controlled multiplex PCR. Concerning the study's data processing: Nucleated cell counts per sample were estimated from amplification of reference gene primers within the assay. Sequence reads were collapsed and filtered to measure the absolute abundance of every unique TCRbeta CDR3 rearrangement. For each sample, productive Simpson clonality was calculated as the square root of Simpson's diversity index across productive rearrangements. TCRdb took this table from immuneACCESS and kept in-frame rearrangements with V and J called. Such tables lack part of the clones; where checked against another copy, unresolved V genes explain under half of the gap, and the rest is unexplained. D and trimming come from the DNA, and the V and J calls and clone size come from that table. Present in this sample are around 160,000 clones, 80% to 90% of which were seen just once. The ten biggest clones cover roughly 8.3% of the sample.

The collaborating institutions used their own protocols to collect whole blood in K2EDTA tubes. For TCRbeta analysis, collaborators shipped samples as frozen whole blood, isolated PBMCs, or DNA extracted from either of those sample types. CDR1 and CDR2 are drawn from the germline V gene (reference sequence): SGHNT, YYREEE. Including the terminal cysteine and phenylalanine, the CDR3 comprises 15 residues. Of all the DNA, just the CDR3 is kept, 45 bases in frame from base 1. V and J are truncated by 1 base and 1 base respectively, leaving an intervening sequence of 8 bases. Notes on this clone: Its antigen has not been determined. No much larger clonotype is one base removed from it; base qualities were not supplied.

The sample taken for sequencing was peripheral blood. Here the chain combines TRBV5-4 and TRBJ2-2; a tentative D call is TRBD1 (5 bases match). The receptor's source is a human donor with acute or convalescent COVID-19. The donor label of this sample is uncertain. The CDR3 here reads CASSLKGMNTGELFF. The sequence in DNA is TGTGCCAGCAGCTTGAAGGGGATGAACACCGGGGAGCTGTTTTTT.